This TCR beta chain was sequenced during a study of cytomegalovirus exposure and HLA in healthy donors. Study as a whole: Approximately 200 million T cells yielded roughly 120 million unique TCR beta sequences in earlier analysis. Within the Caucasian-associated ancestry cluster were 65% to 85% of the approximately 390 genotyped donors.

Findings and caveats of the study: A later analysis linked a missense DCLRE1C variant to TCR beta V- and J-gene trimming. A previous analysis found most TCR beta V segments productive roughly 87% or roughly 30% of the time.

This clone was picked up a small number of times. Its target is not known. Use of 60 Vbeta and 13 Jbeta primers characterized the PCR. The table came from immunoSEQ multiplex PCR; TCRdb's copy has only in-frame clones and leaves some out. Of about 97,000 clones listed, roughly 70% are singletons. Germline-derived CDR1 and CDR2 are MDHEN and SYDVKM. This CDR3 comprises 13 residues. J lost 9 bases, V lost 8 bases, and 8 bases had no gene match. The chain combines TRBV28 with TRBJ2-1; 9 nucleotides line up with TRBD2. The TCR originated in a man over 45 in good health and CMV-seronegative. The sequenced material came from PBMCs. The CDR3 DNA follows: TGTGCCAGCTGCCGGACTAGCGTTCTTGAGCAGTTCTTC. Encoded protein: CASCRTSVLEQFF.